Below are 15 T cell receptor beta chains sequenced from a single sample in a study of blood T cell repertoires in COVID-19. The protocol was immunoSEQ multiplex PCR, while the TCRdb copy is restricted to in-frame clones and leaves out a portion. This table has 160,000 or so clones, 90% to 95% appearing once. The sequenced sample was peripheral blood. Receptors were obtained from a woman aged 55 to 70 with COVID-19, enrolled during active disease.

The V gene is TRBV3-1 (or the pseudogene TRBV3-2), the J gene TRBJ2-2, with 10 bases fitting TRBD2. Germline assignment: CDR1 LGHDT and CDR2 YNNKEL (reference sequence). The CDR3 is made up of 14 amino acids. After removal of 7 bases from V and 7 bases from J, the junction contained 6 bases not matched to a gene. CDR3 sequence reads: CASKAGGRGGELFF. Here the CDR3 DNA reads TGTGCCAGCAAAGCGGGGGGGCGCGGCGGGGAGCTGTTTTTT.

The chain recombines TRBV21-1 with TRBJ1-2. TRBV21-1 is a pseudogene segment. The CDR3 totals 15 residues. This CDR3 is CASSKLSLPPGGYTF. The CDR3, as DNA: TGTGCCAGCAGCAAACTGTCTCTACCTCCGGGGGGCTACACCTTC.

V and J are TRBV27 and TRBJ1-1; no definite D call. V was cut by 3 bases and J by 0 bases, with 11 bases left in between. Germline CDR1 reads MNHEY; CDR2 reads SMNVEV (reference sequence). The CDR3 has 15 residues. The chain's CDR3 is CASSFIGGMNTEAFF. The CDR3 DNA reads TGTGCCAGCAGTTTTATTGGCGGTATGAACACTGAAGCTTTCTTT.

The chain uses TRBV4-2 and TRBJ1-1; 10 nucleotides agree with TRBD1. The ends lost 4 bases at V and 5 bases at J; junction bases unmatched: 4. This CDR3 has 14 amino acids. Germline CDR1 and CDR2: LGHNA and YNFKEQ. The CDR3 DNA reads as TGTGCCAGCAGCCTGGACAGGGGGGAGACTGAAGCTTTCTTT. Translation: CASSLDRGETEAFF.

This rearrangement joins TRBV19 to TRBJ1-5; D is ambiguous. The CDR3 loop spans 17 amino acids. V was cut by 3 bases and J by 0 bases, with 15 bases left in between. Looked up from germline, CDR1 is LNHDA and CDR2 is SQIVND (reference sequence). Here the CDR3 reads CASSMSPAAYSNQPQHF. Written as DNA, the CDR3 is TGTGCCAGTAGTATGAGCCCGGCGGCTTATAGCAATCAGCCCCAGCATTTT.

The chain employs TRBV19 and TRBJ2-3; D remains unclear. The V end was cut by 3 bases, the J end by 0 bases, with 13 bases between. The germline V gene has CDR1 LNHDA and CDR2 SQIVND (reference sequence). The CDR3 extends over 16 amino acids. The CDR3 is CASSILGSSSTDTQYF. DNA of the CDR3: TGTGCCAGTAGTATCCTGGGCAGTTCTAGCACAGATACGCAGTATTTT.

The CDR3 nucleotides read TGTGCCAGCAGTTACGGGGCGGTGGATGAAGCTTTCTTT. Encoded protein: CASSYGAVDEAFF. The chain carries TRBV6-5 and TRBJ1-1, with D tentatively TRBD1 (5 bases). The germline V gene has CDR1 MNHEY and CDR2 SVGAGI. V lost 2 bases and J lost 7, with 11 bases in between. CDR3 length: 13 amino acids.

This chain links TRBV5-4 with TRBJ1-1; TRBD1 agrees at 7 bases. Trimming at V came to 2 bases and at J to 4 bases, leaving 8 bases not matched to a gene. CDR3 length equals 15 residues. Germline lookup yields CDR1 SGHNT and CDR2 YYREEE (reference sequence). CDR3 in amino acids: CASSLQGLGSTEAFF. The DNA of the CDR3 is TGTGCCAGCAGCTTACAGGGGCTAGGGAGCACTGAAGCTTTCTTT. The complete variable domain, with remaining parts taken from reference TRBV5-4 and TRBJ1-1, reads ETGVTQSPTHLIKTRGQQVTLRCSSQSGHNTVSWYQQALGQGPQFIFQYYREEENGRGNFPPRFSGLQFPNYSSELNVNALELDDSALYLCASSLQGLGSTEAFFGQGTRLTVV.

V usage is TRBV25-1 and J usage is TRBJ1-4, with a weak D call TRBD1 (6 bases). V was cut by 1 base and J by 5 bases, with 14 bases left in between. Germline loops: CDR1 MGHDK, CDR2 SYGVNS. CDR3 length: 16 amino acids. The CDR3 here is CASSELYGRGNEKLFF. The DNA of the CDR3 is TGTGCCAGCAGTGAATTATACGGCAGGGGAAATGAAAAACTGTTTTTT.

The chain recombines TRBV4-3 with TRBJ2-6; D possibly corresponds to TRBD1 (5 bases). The CDR3 extends over 17 amino acids. The V end was cut by 2 bases, the J end by 3 bases, with 14 bases between. Germline CDR1 is LGHNA and CDR2 is YSLEER. The DNA of the CDR3 is TGCGCCAGCAGCCAATTGTTAGGGGTCGGTGGGGCCAACGTCCTGACTTTC. Amino acids: CASSQLLGVGGANVLTF.

This clone has a count of ten or more. This rearrangement joins TRBV13 to TRBJ1-1; D gene unclear. Per the germline V gene, CDR1 is PRHDT and CDR2 is FYEKMQ (reference sequence). V was trimmed by 10 bases and J by 8 bases, leaving 14 bases between them. This CDR3 contains 11 residues. This CDR3 is CATSEEIEAFF. The CDR3 DNA reads as TGTGCCACGTCGGAGGAGATCGAAGCTTTCTTT.

This clone appeared once. The chain links TRBV6-5 to TRBJ1-6; 7 positions match TRBD1. The CDR3 is 15 amino acids. Looked up from germline, CDR1 is MNHEY and CDR2 is SVGAGI. After removal of 5 bases from V and 8 bases from J, the junction contained 9 bases not matched to a gene. CDR3 DNA: TGTGCCAGCAGTCCCTGGGACACAGGGGATTCACCCCTCCACTTT. This codes for CASSPWDTGDSPLHF.

The V gene is TRBV7-6, the J gene TRBJ1-5; tentatively, D is TRBD1 (5 bases). This CDR3 has 21 amino acids. With 2 bases removed from V and 0 bases from J, the gap between germline ends came to 26 bases. Germline-derived CDR1 and CDR2 are SGHVS and FNYEAQ. CDR3 region: CASSLISPRAARGFSNQPQHF. CDR3 in DNA: TGTGCCAGCAGCTTAATATCTCCACGCGCGGCAAGGGGATTTAGCAATCAGCCCCAGCATTTT.

The chain links TRBV13 to TRBJ1-4; a weak D match, TRBD1 (6 bases). Germline CDR1 reads PRHDT; CDR2 reads FYEKMQ (reference sequence). Trimming removed 4 bases from V and 8 bases from J, with 14 bases in between. This CDR3 contains 14 residues. CDR3 DNA: TGTGCCAGCAGCTACGGTACAGGGATCGAAAAACTGTTTTTT. This sequence encodes CASSYGTGIEKLFF.

This chain uses TRBV9 with TRBJ2-7, with 7 bases matching TRBD2. The CDR3 sequence is 13 residues long. Germline V CDR1 and CDR2: SGDLS, YYNGEE. V lost 2 bases, J lost 3 bases, and 2 bases stayed unmatched. This CDR3 reads CASSVAGDYEQYF. CDR3 bases: TGTGCCAGCAGCGTGGCGGGAGACTACGAGCAGTACTTC.